One sample yielded the 22 T cell receptor beta chains listed below, sequenced in a study of blood T cell repertoires in COVID-19. The assay was immunoSEQ multiplex PCR, and TCRdb's table has in-frame clones only and misses some. The sample includes approximately 100,000 clones, over 75% of them seen just once. Sequencing input: peripheral blood. The origin of the receptors is a woman aged 55 to 70 with acute or convalescent COVID-19.

The chain recombines TRBV6-5 with TRBJ2-1, with 10 bases that match TRBD2. CDR1 and CDR2 (germline): MNHEY, SVGAGI. CDR3 length equals 12 residues. Unmatched junction bases numbered 2, after V lost 6 bases and J lost 9 bases. The DNA of the CDR3 is TGTGCCAGCAGACTAGCGGGAAGTGAGCAGTTCTTC. Translated: CASRLAGSEQFF.

The rearrangement joins TRBV7-9 to TRBJ2-2, with 9 bases aligning to TRBD2. The CDR3 covers 16 residues. V was clipped by 4 bases and J by 4 bases; unmatched bases: 7. Germline V CDR1 and CDR2: SEHNR, FQNEAQ (reference sequence). The CDR3 DNA sequence: TGTGCCAGCAGCTGGGGACTAGCAAGCGGCACCGGGGAGCTGTTTTTT. Protein: CASSWGLASGTGELFF. Complete variable domain (other parts from reference TRBV7-9 and TRBJ2-2): DTGVSQNPRHKITKRGQNVTFRCDPISEHNRLYWYRQTLGQGPEFLTYFQNEAQLEKSRLLSDRFSAERPKGSFSTLEIQRTEQGDSAMYLCASSWGLASGTGELFFGEGSRLTVL.

The chain recombines TRBV3-1 (or the pseudogene TRBV3-2) with TRBJ1-6; D is unclear. Trimming removed 1 base at V and 6 bases at J, with 10 bases between. The CDR3 extends over 15 amino acids. CDR1 and CDR2 (germline): LGHDT, YNNKEL (reference sequence). The CDR3 protein is CASSQGPSGNSPLHF. The CDR3 coding sequence is TGTGCCAGCAGCCAAGGGCCCTCGGGTAATTCACCCCTCCACTTT.

This sequence joins TRBV7-2 and TRBJ2-7, with D perhaps TRBD2 (5 bases). V was cut by 2 bases and J by 2 bases, with 7 bases left in between. Germline lookup yields CDR1 SGHTA and CDR2 FQGNSA. The CDR3 covers 13 residues. The CDR3 nucleotides read TGTGCCAGCAGCTTACAGCGGACCTACGAGCAGTACTTC. Its protein is CASSLQRTYEQYF.

The chain uses TRBV5-4 and TRBJ1-2; 9 positions match TRBD1. Germline V CDR1 and CDR2: SGHNT, YYREEE (reference sequence). CDR3 size: 15 residues. The V segment lost 0 bases and the J segment 3 bases; nucleotides outside the gene matches: 3. CDR3 coding DNA: TGTGCCAGCAGCTTGGGACAGGGGGGATACTATGGCTACACCTTC. Translated, it gives CASSLGQGGYYGYTF. Filled out from reference TRBV5-4 and TRBJ1-2, the complete variable domain reads ETGVTQSPTHLIKTRGQQVTLRCSSQSGHNTVSWYQQALGQGPQFIFQYYREEENGRGNFPPRFSGLQFPNYSSELNVNALELDDSALYLCASSLGQGGYYGYTFGSGTRLTVV.

This clone appeared once. The chain has TRBV3-1 (or the pseudogene TRBV3-2) and TRBJ1-1; the match to TRBD1 covers 7 bases. The CDR3 sequence is 13 residues long. V gave up 4 bases and J gave up 4 bases; unmatched junction bases: 3. The germline V gene encodes CDR1 LGHDT and CDR2 YNNKEL (reference sequence). Written as DNA, the CDR3 is TGTGCCAGCAGCCGACAGGGCTCCACTGAAGCTTTCTTT. Protein: CASSRQGSTEAFF.

The J gene is TRBJ2-1, the V gene TRBV9; D ambiguous. This CDR3 has 15 residues. V shed 3 bases and J shed 0 bases, with 10 bases lying between them. The germline gives CDR1 SGDLS, CDR2 YYNGEE. CDR3 DNA: TGTGCCAGCAGCGAGACTCCGAGCTCCTACAATGAGCAGTTCTTC. This codes for CASSETPSSYNEQFF.

The chain uses TRBV21-1 and TRBJ2-7; the DNA was not used to check the table's D call, TRBD2. TRBV21-1 is a recognized pseudogene. This CDR3 contains 14 residues. The CDR3 region is CASSKRPGRHEQYV. The CDR3 nucleotides are TGTGCCAGCAGCAAAAGGCCGGGGAGGCACGAGCAGTACGTC.

The chain is built from TRBV18 and TRBJ1-5, with D possibly being TRBD1 (5 bases). Germline V CDR1 and CDR2: KGHSH, LQKENI. The CDR3 loop spans 14 amino acids. Trimming removed 2 bases at V and 6 bases at J, with 11 bases between. DNA for the CDR3: TGTGCCAGCTCACCAAAGGCGGGGACTCAGCCCCAGCATTTT. Translated, it gives CASSPKAGTQPQHF.

The V call is TRBV27, the J call TRBJ2-1; TRBD2 matches at 11 bases. After removal of 3 bases from V and 7 bases from J, the junction contained 5 bases not matched to a gene. The CDR3 loop spans 15 amino acids. Germline V lookup: CDR1 MNHEY, CDR2 SMNVEV (reference sequence). CDR3: CASSFGLAGGNEQFF. CDR3 sequence (DNA): TGTGCCAGCAGTTTTGGTCTAGCGGGAGGTAATGAGCAGTTCTTC.

This chain connects TRBV20-1 to TRBJ2-1; D is possibly TRBD1 (6 bases). Per germline, CDR1 DFQATT and CDR2 SNEGSKA (reference sequence). The CDR3 covers 11 residues. V was cut by 2 bases and J by 10 bases, with 9 bases left in between. CDR3 sequence: CSARWQGEQFF. The CDR3 coding sequence is TGCAGTGCTAGATGGCAGGGGGAGCAGTTCTTC.

The chain uses TRBV19 and TRBJ2-5, with 14 bases that match TRBD2. CDR3 length: 16 amino acids. V shed 5 bases, J shed 5 bases, and the junction held 7 bases outside the gene matches. The germline gives CDR1 LNHDA, CDR2 SQIVND (reference sequence). CDR3 region: CASSLGTSGRGETQYF. The CDR3, as DNA: TGTGCCAGTAGTCTCGGGACTAGCGGGAGAGGCGAGACCCAGTACTTC.

This rearrangement joins TRBV10-2 to TRBJ1-6; D remains unclear. V lost 0 bases and J lost 6, with 9 bases in between. The CDR3 is 15 amino acids. Germline CDR1 WSHSY, CDR2 SAAADI. The CDR3 DNA follows: TGCGCCAGCAGTGAGTCGGGCACGGTTAATTCACCCCTCCACTTT. It specifies CASSESGTVNSPLHF.

As for this clone: This sample includes further DNA sequences coding for the same CDR3. This chain connects TRBV7-3 to TRBJ2-5, with a weak D call TRBD2 (6 bases). This CDR3 is built from 13 residues. V was pared by 4 bases and J by 4 bases, with 10 bases between. Germline V gene lookup returns CDR1 SGHTA and CDR2 FQGTGA. CDR3 nucleotide sequence: TGTGCCAGCAGCTCCTGGGGAGGAGAGACCCAGTACTTC. Its translation is CASSSWGGETQYF.

The CDR3 DNA sequence: TGTGCCAGTAGTCCCGGGACAGGGAGGGCGAACACAGATACGCAGTATTTT. Its protein is CASSPGTGRANTDTQYF. This chain connects TRBV19 to TRBJ2-3, with 9 bases that match TRBD1. The V and J ends lost 5 bases and 2 bases, in that order; junction bases with no gene match: 11. Germline-derived CDR1 and CDR2 are LNHDA and SQIVND (reference sequence). This CDR3 has 17 amino acids. Supplemented by reference TRBV19 and TRBJ2-3, the full variable domain reads DGGITQSPKYLFRKEGQNVTLSCEQNLNHDAMYWYRQDPGQGLRLIYYSQIVNDFQKGDIAEGYSVSREKKESFPLTVTSAQKNPTAFYLCASSPGTGRANTDTQYFGPGTRLTVL.

The chain joins TRBV15 to TRBJ1-1; D is unresolved. CDR1 LNHNV and CDR2 YYDKDF come from the germline V gene (reference sequence). With 3 bases removed from V and 0 bases from J, the gap between germline ends came to 8 bases. CDR3 size: 14 residues. CDR3 in DNA: TGTGCCACCAGCAGGTCCCGGTTGAACACTGAAGCTTTCTTT. Its protein product is CATSRSRLNTEAFF. The whole variable domain, filled in from reference TRBV15 and TRBJ1-1, reads DAMVIQNPRYQVTQFGKPVTLSCSQTLNHNVMYWYQQKSSQAPKLLFHYYDKDFNNEADTPDNFQSRRPNTSFCFLDIRSPGLGDTAMYLCATSRSRLNTEAFFGQGTRLTVV.

The chain has TRBV24-1 and TRBJ2-1; TRBD2 matches 8 bases. From germline, CDR1 is KGHDR and CDR2 SFDVKD. This CDR3 comprises 16 residues. J lost 8 bases, V lost 3 bases, and 11 bases had no gene match. CDR3 sequence reads: CATSDPGASGRDEQFF. The CDR3 DNA is TGTGCCACCAGTGATCCAGGGGCAAGCGGGAGAGATGAGCAGTTCTTC.

This chain uses TRBV28 with TRBJ2-1, with D hard to call. V was cut by 1 base and J by 3 bases, with 4 bases left in between. The V gene's germline CDR1 is MDHEN and CDR2 SYDVKM. The CDR3 totals 13 residues. CDR3 amino acids: CASSLLVYNEQFF. CDR3 sequence (DNA): TGTGCCAGCAGTTTATTAGTCTACAATGAGCAGTTCTTC.

The V and J genes are TRBV19 and TRBJ2-1, with D possibly being TRBD2 (6 bases). Germline loops: CDR1 LNHDA, CDR2 SQIVND (reference sequence). This CDR3 has 13 amino acids. V shed 5 bases and J shed 12 bases, with 17 bases lying between them. CDR3 sequence: CASSRLESMRQFF. CDR3 DNA sequence: TGTGCCAGTAGTCGACTAGAATCAATGAGGCAGTTCTTC.

The chain employs TRBV19 and TRBJ1-1, with 7 bases identical to TRBD1. CDR1 and CDR2 (germline): LNHDA, SQIVND (reference sequence). CDR3 length: 16 residues. V shed 1 base, J shed 1 base, and the junction held 6 bases outside the gene matches. The CDR3 region has the DNA TGTGCCAGTAGTATAGCCCGGGGACAGAAGAACACTGAAGCTTTCTTT. Translated, it gives CASSIARGQKNTEAFF.

This clone was detected a few times. The chain couples TRBV30 to TRBJ2-7; 7 nucleotides align to TRBD2. This CDR3 is 14 amino acids long. CDR1 and CDR2 (germline): GTSNPN, SVGIG (reference sequence). V lost 4 bases, J lost 4 bases, and 10 bases stayed unmatched. The CDR3 region is CAWTPGGRWYEQYV. CDR3 bases: TGTGCCTGGACCCCCGGCGGGAGATGGTACGAGCAGTACGTC.

This clone was picked up one time. CDR3: CAISPGAGELFF. The CDR3 DNA is TGTGCCATCTCCCCAGGGGCCGGGGAGCTGTTTTTT. V is TRBV10-3 and J is TRBJ2-2; possibly TRBD1 for D (6 bases). Germline loops: CDR1 ENHRY, CDR2 SYGVKD. CDR3 length equals 12 residues. The V and J ends lost 8 bases and 6 bases respectively, with 10 bases between them.